This passage covers 14 T cell receptor beta chains from one sample sequenced in a study of T cell responses to AZD1222 COVID-19 vaccine. Profiled with immunoSEQ multiplex PCR; TCRdb holds only in-frame clones, not every one. This sample has fewer than 120,000 clones; roughly 92% occur once, and the top ten carry 2.5%. Material: peripheral blood, obtained 28 days after the second AZD1222 dose. Receptors originate from an adult who received the AZD1222 COVID-19 vaccine.

The chain recombines TRBV19 with TRBJ1-1; 7 bases fit TRBD1. CDR1 LNHDA and CDR2 SQIVND come from the germline V gene (reference sequence). Trimming removed 6 bases from V and 12 bases from J; junction bases left unmatched: 10. This CDR3 region has 12 residues. CDR3 loop: CASRNRDSETFF. Here the CDR3 DNA reads TGTGCCAGTAGGAACCGGGACAGCGAAACTTTCTTT.

This sequence joins TRBV28 and TRBJ2-2; the match to TRBD2 covers 7 bases. Germline V gives CDR1 MDHEN, CDR2 SYDVKM. CDR3 length: 14 amino acids. The chain's CDR3 is CAHAAGANTGELFF. The CDR3 DNA sequence: TGTGCACATGCGGCGGGGGCGAACACCGGGGAGCTGTTTTTT.

The rearrangement links TRBV28 to TRBJ2-1; 11 positions agree with TRBD2. This CDR3 region has 15 residues. V lost 5 bases, J lost 10 bases, and 10 bases stayed unmatched. Looked up from germline, CDR1 is MDHEN and CDR2 is SYDVKM. The CDR3 protein is CASSGTSGGRGEQFF. The DNA for the CDR3 is TGTGCCAGCAGTGGAACTAGCGGGGGCCGGGGAGAGCAGTTCTTC.

The chain employs TRBV6-5 and TRBJ2-1; 8 bases agree with TRBD1. The CDR3 covers 14 residues. Looked up from germline, CDR1 is MNHEY and CDR2 is SVGAGI. Trimming took 6 bases from V and 4 from J; bases not matched to a gene: 5. Written as DNA, the CDR3 is TGTGCCAGCAGCCGGGACAGGTTTTACAATGAGCAGTTCTTC. It codes for CASSRDRFYNEQFF.

This clone has more than one count but fewer than ten. The chain carries TRBV7-9 and TRBJ1-4; TRBD1 might be the D (6 bases). Deletions cut 9 bases from V and 7 bases from J, with 12 bases between. CDR1 is SEHNR, CDR2 FQNEAQ, per germline (reference sequence). The length of the CDR3 is 12 residues. The CDR3 here is CASTGFGEKLFF. CDR3 coding DNA: TGTGCCAGTACAGGGTTCGGTGAAAAACTGTTTTTT.

The chain joins TRBV3-1 (or the pseudogene TRBV3-2) to TRBJ2-5; D gene ambiguous. V was pared by 4 bases and J by 3 bases, with 9 bases between. The germline V gene has CDR1 LGHDT and CDR2 YNNKEL (reference sequence). CDR3 length: 13 amino acids. The CDR3 nucleotides are TGTGCCAGCAGCCGCACCCGAGAAGAGACCCAGTACTTC. As protein: CASSRTREETQYF.

J is TRBJ2-7 and V is TRBV7-2; 7 nucleotides match TRBD1. The J segment lost 5 bases and the V segment lost 4 bases, leaving 8 bases of the junction unmatched. The length of the CDR3 is 14 residues. CDR1 is SGHTA, CDR2 FQGNSA, per germline. CDR3 coding DNA: TGTGCCAGCAGCTATGGGACAGCCAGGAACGAGCAGTACTTC. This translates into CASSYGTARNEQYF.

The chain recombines TRBV19 with TRBJ2-5; tentative D call: TRBD2 (7 bases). The CDR3 is made up of 13 amino acids. Per the germline V gene, CDR1 is LNHDA and CDR2 is SQIVND (reference sequence). Trimming took 6 bases from V and 5 from J, leaving 13 bases between them. The CDR3 loop reads CASRPGGLETQYF. CDR3 coding DNA: TGTGCCAGTAGACCGGGGGGCCTGGAGACCCAGTACTTC.

The chain carries TRBV30 and TRBJ2-2, with TRBD1 matching over 12 bases. The length of the CDR3 is 17 residues. V dropped 5 bases and J dropped 5; count of bases not matched to a gene: 12. Germline-derived CDR1 and CDR2 are GTSNPN and SVGIG (reference sequence). CDR3 DNA sequence: TGTGCCTGGCGGTGGGGGACAGGGGGCCGAGAAACCGGGGAGCTGTTTTTT. It yields the protein CAWRWGTGGRETGELFF.

The rearrangement uses TRBV5-1 and TRBJ2-7; no firm D call. CDR3 length equals 16 residues. Germline V gene data show CDR1 as SGHRS and CDR2 as YFSETQ. V lost 0 bases, J lost 3 bases, and 16 bases lay in between. CDR3 loop: CASSLAVDGRVYEQYF. DNA of the CDR3: TGCGCCAGCAGCTTGGCGGTAGACGGCCGTGTCTACGAGCAGTACTTC.

The V gene is TRBV24-1, the J gene TRBJ2-3, with D hard to call. The CDR3 has 15 amino acids. CDR1 KGHDR and CDR2 SFDVKD come from the germline V gene. V lost 1 base and J 0 bases, leaving 7 bases between the germline ends. The CDR3 sequence: CATSDLSDSTDTQYF. CDR3 sequence (DNA): TGTGCCACCAGTGATTTATCCGACAGCACAGATACGCAGTATTTT.

CDR3 nucleotides: TGTGCCTGGAGTGGAGGCGGGAGTCTTTCACCCCTCCACTTT. Translation gives CAWSGGGSLSPLHF. The chain recombines TRBV30 with TRBJ1-6, with D uncertain. The CDR3 length is 14 residues. CDR1 is GTSNPN, CDR2 SVGIG, per germline (reference sequence). V lost 1 base to trimming and J lost 9 bases, with 13 bases between them.

This rearrangement joins TRBV10-3 to TRBJ2-6; 7 nucleotides line up with TRBD1. After removal of 2 bases from V and 0 bases from J, the junction contained 4 bases not matched to a gene. In germline, CDR1 is ENHRY, CDR2 SYGVKD. This CDR3 comprises 17 residues. CDR3 amino acids: CAISEHTGDSGANVLTF. CDR3 bases: TGTGCCATCAGTGAGCATACAGGGGACTCTGGGGCCAACGTCCTGACTTTC.

The chain links TRBV19 to TRBJ1-5, with D possibly matching TRBD1 (5 bases). Germline CDR1 is LNHDA and CDR2 is SQIVND (reference sequence). V lost 1 base and J lost 4, with 14 bases in between. This CDR3 region has 16 residues. The CDR3 spells CASSIVGGARNQPQHF. The DNA of the CDR3 is TGTGCCAGTAGTATAGTAGGAGGGGCTCGGAATCAGCCCCAGCATTTT.